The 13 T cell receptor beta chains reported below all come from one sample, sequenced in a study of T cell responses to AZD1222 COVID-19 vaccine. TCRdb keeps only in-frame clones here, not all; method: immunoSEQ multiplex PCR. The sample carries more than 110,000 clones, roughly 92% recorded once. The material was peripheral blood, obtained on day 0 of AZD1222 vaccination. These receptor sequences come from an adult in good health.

This CDR3 reads CASSLSPTGGGGEQYF. The DNA for the CDR3 is TGTGCCAGCAGCCTTAGTCCCACAGGGGGCGGAGGCGAGCAGTACTTC. This chain uses TRBV9 with TRBJ2-7, with 9 nucleotides matching TRBD1. The germline V gene encodes CDR1 SGDLS and CDR2 YYNGEE. The CDR3 has 16 residues. The junction had 14 bases not matched to a gene; V was cut back by 4 bases and J by 6 bases.

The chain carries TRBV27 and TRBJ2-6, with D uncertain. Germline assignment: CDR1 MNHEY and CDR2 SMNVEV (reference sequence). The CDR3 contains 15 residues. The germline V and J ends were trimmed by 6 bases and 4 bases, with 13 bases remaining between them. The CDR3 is CASSSGLRGANVLTF. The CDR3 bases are TGTGCCAGCAGCTCCGGGCTAAGGGGGGCCAACGTCCTGACTTTC.

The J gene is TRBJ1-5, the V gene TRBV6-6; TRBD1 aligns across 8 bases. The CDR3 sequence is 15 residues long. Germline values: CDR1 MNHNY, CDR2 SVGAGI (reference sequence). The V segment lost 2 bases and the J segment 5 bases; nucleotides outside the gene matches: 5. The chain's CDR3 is CASSYPQGAHQPQHF. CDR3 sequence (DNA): TGTGCCAGCAGTTACCCGCAGGGGGCTCATCAGCCCCAGCATTTT.

CDR3: CASSGETRSSLENTIYF. The CDR3 nucleotides are TGTGCCAGCAGTGGGGAGACACGCTCCTCTCTGGAAAACACCATATATTTT. The rearrangement links TRBV28 to TRBJ1-3; unclear D gene. The germline gives CDR1 MDHEN, CDR2 SYDVKM. The germline V and J ends were trimmed by 5 bases and 6 bases, with 23 bases remaining between them. There are 17 residues in the CDR3.

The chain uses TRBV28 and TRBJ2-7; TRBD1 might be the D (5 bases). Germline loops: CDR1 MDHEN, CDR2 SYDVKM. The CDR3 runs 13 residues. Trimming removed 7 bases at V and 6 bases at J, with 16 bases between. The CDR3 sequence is CASMDTRVGEQYF. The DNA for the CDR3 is TGTGCCAGCATGGATACCAGGGTGGGCGAGCAGTACTTC.

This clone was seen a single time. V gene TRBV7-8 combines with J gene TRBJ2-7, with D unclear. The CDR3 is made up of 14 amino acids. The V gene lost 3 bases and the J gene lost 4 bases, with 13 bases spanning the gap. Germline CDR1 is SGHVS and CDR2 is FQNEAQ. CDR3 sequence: CASSFLNGGYEQYF. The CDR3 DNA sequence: TGTGCCAGCAGCTTTCTTAATGGCGGTTACGAGCAGTACTTC.

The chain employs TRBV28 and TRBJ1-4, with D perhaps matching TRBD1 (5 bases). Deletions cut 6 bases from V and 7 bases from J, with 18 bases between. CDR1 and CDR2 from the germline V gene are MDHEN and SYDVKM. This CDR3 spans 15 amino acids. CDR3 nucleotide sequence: TGTGCCAGCAGCGACCAGGGTTTGGGAGTTGAAAAACTGTTTTTT. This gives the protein CASSDQGLGVEKLFF.

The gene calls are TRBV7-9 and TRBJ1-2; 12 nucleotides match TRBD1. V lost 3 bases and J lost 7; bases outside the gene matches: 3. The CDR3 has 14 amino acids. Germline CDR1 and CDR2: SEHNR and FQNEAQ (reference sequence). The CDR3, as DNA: TGTGCCAGCAGCTTGGGACAGGGGGCGTTTGGCTACACCTTC. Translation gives CASSLGQGAFGYTF.

CDR3 sequence reads: CASSPSGLTGDEQYF. The DNA of the CDR3 is TGTGCCAGCAGTCCTAGTGGCCTGACAGGGGACGAGCAGTACTTC. The chain uses TRBV27 and TRBJ2-7, with TRBD1 identical over 8 bases. This CDR3 has 15 amino acids. The V and J ends lost 5 bases and 5 bases, in that order; junction bases with no gene match: 11. The germline V gene encodes CDR1 MNHEY and CDR2 SMNVEV (reference sequence).

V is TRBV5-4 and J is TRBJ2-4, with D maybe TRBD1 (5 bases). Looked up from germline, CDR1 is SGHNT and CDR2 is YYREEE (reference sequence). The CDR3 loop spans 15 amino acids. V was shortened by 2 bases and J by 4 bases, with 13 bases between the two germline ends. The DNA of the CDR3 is TGTGCCAGCAGCTTTGTAGGGGCCGGGAAAAACATTCAGTACTTC. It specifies CASSFVGAGKNIQYF.

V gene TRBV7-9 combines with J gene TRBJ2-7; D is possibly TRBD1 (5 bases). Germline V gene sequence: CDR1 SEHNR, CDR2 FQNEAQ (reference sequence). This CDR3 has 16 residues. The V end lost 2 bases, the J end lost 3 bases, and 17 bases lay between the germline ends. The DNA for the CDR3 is TGTGCCAGCAGCTTATTGGGTGCAGGGAAGAACTACGAGCAGTACTTC. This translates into CASSLLGAGKNYEQYF.

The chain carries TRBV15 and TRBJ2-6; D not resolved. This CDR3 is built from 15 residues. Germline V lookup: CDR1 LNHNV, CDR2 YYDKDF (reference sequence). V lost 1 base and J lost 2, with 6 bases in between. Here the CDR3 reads CATSRVQAGANVLTF. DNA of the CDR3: TGTGCCACCAGCAGAGTCCAGGCTGGGGCCAACGTCCTGACTTTC.

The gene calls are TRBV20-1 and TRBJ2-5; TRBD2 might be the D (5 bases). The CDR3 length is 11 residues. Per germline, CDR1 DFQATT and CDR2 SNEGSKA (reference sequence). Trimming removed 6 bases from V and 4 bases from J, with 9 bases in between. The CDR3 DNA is TGCAGTGCGAGTGCGGGAGAGACCCAGTACTTC. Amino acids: CSASAGETQYF.